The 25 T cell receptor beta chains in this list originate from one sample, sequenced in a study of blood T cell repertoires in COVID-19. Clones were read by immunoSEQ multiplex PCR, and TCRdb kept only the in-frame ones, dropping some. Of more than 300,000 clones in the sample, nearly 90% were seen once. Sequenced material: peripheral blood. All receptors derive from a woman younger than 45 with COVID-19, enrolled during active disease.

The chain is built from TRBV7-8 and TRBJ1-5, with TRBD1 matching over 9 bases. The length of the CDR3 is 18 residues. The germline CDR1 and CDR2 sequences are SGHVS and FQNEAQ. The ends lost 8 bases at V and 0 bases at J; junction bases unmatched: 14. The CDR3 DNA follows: TGTGCCAGCGCTCTCGGGACAGGGCTCCGTTATAGCAATCAGCCCCAGCATTTT. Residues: CASALGTGLRYSNQPQHF. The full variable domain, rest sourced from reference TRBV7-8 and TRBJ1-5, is GAGVSQSPRYKVAKRGQDVALRCDPISGHVSLFWYQQALGQGPEFLTYFQNEAQLDKSGLPSDRFFAERPEGSVSTLKIQRTQQEDSAVYLCASALGTGLRYSNQPQHFGDGTRLSIL.

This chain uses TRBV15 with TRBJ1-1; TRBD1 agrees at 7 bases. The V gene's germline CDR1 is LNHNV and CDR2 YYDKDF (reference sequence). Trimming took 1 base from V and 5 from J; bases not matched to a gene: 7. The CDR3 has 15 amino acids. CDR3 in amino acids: CATSRGNRGRTEAFF. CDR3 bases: TGTGCCACCAGCAGAGGTAACAGGGGAAGAACTGAAGCTTTCTTT.

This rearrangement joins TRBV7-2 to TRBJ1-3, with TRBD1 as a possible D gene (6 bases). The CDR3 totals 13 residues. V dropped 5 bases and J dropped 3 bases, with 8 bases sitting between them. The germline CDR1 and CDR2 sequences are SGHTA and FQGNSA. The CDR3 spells CASSGRGGNTIYF. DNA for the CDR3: TGTGCCAGCAGCGGCAGGGGTGGAAACACCATATATTTT. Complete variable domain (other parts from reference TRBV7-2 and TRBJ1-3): GAGVSQSPSNKVTEKGKDVELRCDPISGHTALYWYRQSLGQGLEFLIYFQGNSAPDKSGLPSDRFSAERTGGSVSTLTIQRTQQEDSAVYLCASSGRGGNTIYFGEGSWLTVV.

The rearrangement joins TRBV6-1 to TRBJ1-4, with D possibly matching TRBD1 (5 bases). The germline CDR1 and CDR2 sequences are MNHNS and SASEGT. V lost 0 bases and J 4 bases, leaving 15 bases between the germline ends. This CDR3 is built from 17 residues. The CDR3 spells CASSEATYRRSNEKLFF. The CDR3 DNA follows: TGTGCCAGCAGTGAAGCCACATACAGGCGAAGTAATGAAAAACTGTTTTTT.

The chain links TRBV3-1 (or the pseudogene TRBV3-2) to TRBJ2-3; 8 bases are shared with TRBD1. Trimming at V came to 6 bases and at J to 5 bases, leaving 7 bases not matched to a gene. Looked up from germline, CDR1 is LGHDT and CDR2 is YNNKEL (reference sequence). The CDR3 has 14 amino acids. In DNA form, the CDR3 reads TGTGCCAGCAGGACGACAGGGGAGCGAGATACGCAGTATTTT. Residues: CASRTTGERDTQYF.

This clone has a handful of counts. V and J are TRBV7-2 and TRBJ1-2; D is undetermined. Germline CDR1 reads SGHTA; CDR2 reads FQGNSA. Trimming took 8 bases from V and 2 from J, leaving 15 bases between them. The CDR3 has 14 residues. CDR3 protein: CASSFMGSNYGYTF. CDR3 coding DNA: TGTGCCAGCTCATTTATGGGCAGCAACTATGGCTACACCTTC.

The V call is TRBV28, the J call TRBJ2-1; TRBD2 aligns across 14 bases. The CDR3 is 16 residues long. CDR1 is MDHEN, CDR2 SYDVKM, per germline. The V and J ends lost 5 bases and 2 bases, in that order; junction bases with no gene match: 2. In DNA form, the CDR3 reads TGTGCCAGCAGTGGGACTAGCGGGGGACCCTACAATGAGCAGTTCTTC. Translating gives CASSGTSGGPYNEQFF. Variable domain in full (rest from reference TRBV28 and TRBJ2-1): DVKVTQSSRYLVKRTGEKVFLECVQDMDHENMFWYRQDPGLGLRLIYFSYDVKMKEKGDIPEGYSVSREKKERFSLILESASTNQTSMYLCASSGTSGGPYNEQFFGPGTRLTVL.

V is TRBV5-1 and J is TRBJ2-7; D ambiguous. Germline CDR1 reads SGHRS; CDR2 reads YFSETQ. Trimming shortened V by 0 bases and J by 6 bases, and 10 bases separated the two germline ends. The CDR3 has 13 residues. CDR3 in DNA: TGCGCCAGCAGCTTGGCCTCTCCCGGCGAGCAGTACGTC. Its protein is CASSLASPGEQYV.

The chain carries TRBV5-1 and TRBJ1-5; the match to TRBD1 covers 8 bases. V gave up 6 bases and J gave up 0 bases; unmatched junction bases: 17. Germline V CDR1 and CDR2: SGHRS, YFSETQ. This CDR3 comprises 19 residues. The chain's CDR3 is CASIIGVDRVVCSNQPQHF. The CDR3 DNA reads TGCGCCAGCATCATTGGGGTGGACAGGGTGGTTTGTAGCAATCAGCCCCAGCATTTT.

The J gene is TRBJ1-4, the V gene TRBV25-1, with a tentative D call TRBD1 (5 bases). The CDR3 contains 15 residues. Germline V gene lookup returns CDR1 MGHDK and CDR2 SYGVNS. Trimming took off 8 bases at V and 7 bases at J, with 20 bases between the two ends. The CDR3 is CASAALGVEGEKLFF. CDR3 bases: TGTGCCAGCGCCGCCTTAGGGGTGGAGGGTGAAAAACTGTTTTTT.

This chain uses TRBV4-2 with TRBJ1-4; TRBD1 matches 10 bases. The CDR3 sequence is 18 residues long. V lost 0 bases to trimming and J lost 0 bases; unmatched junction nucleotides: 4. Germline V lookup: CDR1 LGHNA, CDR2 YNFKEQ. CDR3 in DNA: TGTGCCAGCAGCCAAGAGGACAGGGGGATCGCAACTAATGAAAAACTGTTTTTT. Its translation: CASSQEDRGIATNEKLFF.

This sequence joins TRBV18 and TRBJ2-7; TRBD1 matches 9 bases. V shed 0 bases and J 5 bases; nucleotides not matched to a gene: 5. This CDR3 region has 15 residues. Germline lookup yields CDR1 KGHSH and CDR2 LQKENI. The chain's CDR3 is CASSPPLGQGNEQYF. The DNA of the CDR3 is TGTGCCAGCTCACCACCACTGGGACAGGGCAACGAGCAGTACTTC.

The CDR3 protein is CASSPGPVSNTEAFF. DNA of the CDR3: TGTGCCAGCTCACCGGGCCCAGTATCGAACACTGAAGCTTTCTTT. V and J are TRBV18 and TRBJ1-1; D gene ambiguous. The CDR3 sequence is 15 residues long. CDR1 is KGHSH and CDR2 is LQKENI in the germline V gene. Between the trimmed V and J ends, which lost 3 bases and 1 base, there was a span of 12 bases.

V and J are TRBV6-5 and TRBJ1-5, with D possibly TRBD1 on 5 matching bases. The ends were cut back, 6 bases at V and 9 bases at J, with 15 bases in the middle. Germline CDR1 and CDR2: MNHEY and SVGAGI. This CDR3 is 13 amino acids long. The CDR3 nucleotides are TGTGCCAGCAGACGGACATCCCAATGGCCCCAGCATTTT. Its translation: CASRRTSQWPQHF.

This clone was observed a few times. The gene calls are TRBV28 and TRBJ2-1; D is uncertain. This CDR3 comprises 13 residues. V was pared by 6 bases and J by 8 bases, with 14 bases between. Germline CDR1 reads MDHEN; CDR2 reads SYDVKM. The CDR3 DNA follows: TGTGCCAGCAGCGGTACAGTTATCGATGAGCAGTTCTTC. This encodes CASSGTVIDEQFF.

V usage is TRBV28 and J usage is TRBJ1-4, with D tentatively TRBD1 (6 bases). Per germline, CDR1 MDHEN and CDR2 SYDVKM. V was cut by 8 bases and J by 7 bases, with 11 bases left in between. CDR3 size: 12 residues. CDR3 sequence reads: CASGTIGEKLFF. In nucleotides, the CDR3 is TGTGCCAGCGGGACAATAGGTGAAAAACTGTTTTTT.

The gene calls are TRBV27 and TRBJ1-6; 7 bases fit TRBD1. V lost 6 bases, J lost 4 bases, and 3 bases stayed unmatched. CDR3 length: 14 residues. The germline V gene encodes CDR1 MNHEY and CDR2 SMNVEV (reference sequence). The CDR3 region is CASRGTVYNSPLHF. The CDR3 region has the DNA TGTGCCAGCAGGGGGACAGTATATAATTCACCCCTCCACTTT.

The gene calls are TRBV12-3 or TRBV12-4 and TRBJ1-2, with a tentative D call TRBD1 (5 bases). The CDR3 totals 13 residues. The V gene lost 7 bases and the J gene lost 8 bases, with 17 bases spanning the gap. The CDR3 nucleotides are TGTGCCAGCACCTGGCGGGGGAGACCGGGCTACACCTTC. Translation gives CASTWRGRPGYTF.

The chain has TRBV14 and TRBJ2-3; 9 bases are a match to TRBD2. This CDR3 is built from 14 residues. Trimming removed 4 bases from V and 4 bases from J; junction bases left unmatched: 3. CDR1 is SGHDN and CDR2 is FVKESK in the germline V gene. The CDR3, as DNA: TGTGCCAGCAGCCTGGGACTAGCCCCAGATACGCAGTATTTT. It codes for CASSLGLAPDTQYF.

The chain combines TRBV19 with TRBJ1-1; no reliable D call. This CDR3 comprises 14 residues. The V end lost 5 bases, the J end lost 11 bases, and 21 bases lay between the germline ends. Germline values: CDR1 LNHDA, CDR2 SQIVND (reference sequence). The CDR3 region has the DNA TGTGCCAGTAGTCCATCTAGCGGTTCGGGGAGGGCTTTCTTT. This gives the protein CASSPSSGSGRAFF. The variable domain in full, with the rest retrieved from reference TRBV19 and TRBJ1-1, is DGGITQSPKYLFRKEGQNVTLSCEQNLNHDAMYWYRQDPGQGLRLIYYSQIVNDFQKGDIAEGYSVSREKKESFPLTVTSAQKNPTAFYLCASSPSSGSGRAFFGQGTRLTVV.

DNA for the CDR3: TGTGCCAGCAGTTCAGTGACAGGGGGAAATCAGCCCCAGCATTTT. Residues: CASSSVTGGNQPQHF. The chain recombines TRBV6-5 with TRBJ1-5, with TRBD1 matching 9 bases. The V gene's germline CDR1 is MNHEY and CDR2 SVGAGI. The J segment lost 4 bases and the V segment lost 4 bases, leaving 5 bases of the junction unmatched. The CDR3 sequence is 15 residues long.

Here the CDR3 DNA reads TGTGCCAGCAGCTCCCAGAGAGGTGAGAACACTGAAGCTTTCTTT. This codes for CASSSQRGENTEAFF. The chain employs TRBV9 and TRBJ1-1; D is uncertain. CDR3 size: 15 residues. The germline gives CDR1 SGDLS, CDR2 YYNGEE. V dropped 4 bases and J dropped 1 base, with 14 bases sitting between them.

The CDR3 DNA reads TGCGCCAGCAGCTTCCTGAGGAGCGGACTAGCGGTCCAAGAGACCCAGTACTTC. It specifies CASSFLRSGLAVQETQYF. The chain carries TRBV5-1 and TRBJ2-5, with 10 bases that match TRBD2. The CDR3 loop spans 18 amino acids. Germline trimming cut 2 bases from V and 1 base from J; bases unmatched to any gene: 11. From germline, CDR1 is SGHRS and CDR2 YFSETQ. The variable domain in full, with the rest retrieved from reference TRBV5-1 and TRBJ2-5, is KAGVTQTPRYLIKTRGQQVTLSCSPISGHRSVSWYQQTPGQGLQFLFEYFSETQRNKGNFPGRFSGRQFSNSRSEMNVSTLELGDSALYLCASSFLRSGLAVQETQYFGPGTRLLVL.

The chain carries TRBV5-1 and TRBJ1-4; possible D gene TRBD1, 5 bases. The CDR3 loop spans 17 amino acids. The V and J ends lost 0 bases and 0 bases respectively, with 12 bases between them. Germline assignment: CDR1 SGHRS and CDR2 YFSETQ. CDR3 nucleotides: TGCGCCAGCAGCTTGGGGAGGGGATACGCAACTAATGAAAAACTGTTTTTT. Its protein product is CASSLGRGYATNEKLFF.

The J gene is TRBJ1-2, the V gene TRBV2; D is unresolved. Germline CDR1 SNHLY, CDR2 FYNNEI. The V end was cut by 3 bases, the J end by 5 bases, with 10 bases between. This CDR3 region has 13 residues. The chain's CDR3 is CASSDSVGYGYTF. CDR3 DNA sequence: TGTGCCAGCAGTGATTCAGTCGGGTATGGCTACACCTTC.